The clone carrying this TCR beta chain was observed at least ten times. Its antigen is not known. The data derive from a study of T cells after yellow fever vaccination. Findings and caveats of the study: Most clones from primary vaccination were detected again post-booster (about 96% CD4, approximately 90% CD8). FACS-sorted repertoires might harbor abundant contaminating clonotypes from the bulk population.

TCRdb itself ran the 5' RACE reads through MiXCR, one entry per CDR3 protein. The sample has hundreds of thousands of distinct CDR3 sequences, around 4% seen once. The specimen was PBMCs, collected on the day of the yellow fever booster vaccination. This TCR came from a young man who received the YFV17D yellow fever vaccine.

The CDR3 coding sequence is TGTGCCAGCTCACCACCCCAGCGGGGGGGCGGTGAGCAGTTCTTC. Translating it yields CASSPPQRGGGEQFF. The rearrangement uses TRBV18 and TRBJ2-1; 10 positions agree with TRBD2. Germline V gene data show CDR1 as KGHSH and CDR2 as LQKENI. V shed 0 bases and J 9 bases; nucleotides not matched to a gene: 5. CDR3 length: 15 residues.